This T cell receptor (beta chain) derives from a study of CD8 T cells in ankylosing spondylitis. TCRdb independently ran MiXCR on the 5' RACE reads; one entry per CDR3 protein. The sample has hundreds of thousands of distinct CDR3 sequences, about 20% seen once. General study findings and limits: Certain motif variants had earlier appeared in reactive arthritis synovial fluid and blood.

As for this clonotype: Its specificity is unknown.

V dropped 6 bases and J dropped 7 bases, with 15 bases sitting between them. This CDR3 comprises 14 residues. Per the germline V gene, CDR1 is MNHNS and CDR2 is SASEGT. Material for sequencing was blood, either unsorted or a sorted T cell fraction (not recorded which). The chain combines TRBV6-1 with TRBJ1-4; D is uncertain. This sequence originates from a male donor with ankylosing spondylitis or in good health (not recorded which). CDR3 amino acids: CASSPGPEGEKLFF. CDR3 sequence (DNA): TGTGCCAGCAGCCCCGGGCCGGAGGGTGAAAAACTGTTTTTT.